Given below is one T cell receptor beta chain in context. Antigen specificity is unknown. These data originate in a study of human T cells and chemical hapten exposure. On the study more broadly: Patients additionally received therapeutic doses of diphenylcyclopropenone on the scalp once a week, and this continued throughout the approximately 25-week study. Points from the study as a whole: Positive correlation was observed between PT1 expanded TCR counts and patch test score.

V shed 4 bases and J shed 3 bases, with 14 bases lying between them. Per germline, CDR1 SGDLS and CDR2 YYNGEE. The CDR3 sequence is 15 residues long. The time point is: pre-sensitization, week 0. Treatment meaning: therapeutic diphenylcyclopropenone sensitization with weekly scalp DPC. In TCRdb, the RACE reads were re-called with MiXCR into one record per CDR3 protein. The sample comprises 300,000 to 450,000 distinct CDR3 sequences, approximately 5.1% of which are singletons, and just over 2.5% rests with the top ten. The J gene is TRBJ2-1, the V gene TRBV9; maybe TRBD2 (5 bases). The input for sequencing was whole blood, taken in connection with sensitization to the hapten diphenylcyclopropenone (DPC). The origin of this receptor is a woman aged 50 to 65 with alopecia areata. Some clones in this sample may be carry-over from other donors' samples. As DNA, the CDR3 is TGTGCCAGCAGCCTTGGAGAAGGACTCTACAATGAGCAGTTCTTC. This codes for CASSLGEGLYNEQFF.